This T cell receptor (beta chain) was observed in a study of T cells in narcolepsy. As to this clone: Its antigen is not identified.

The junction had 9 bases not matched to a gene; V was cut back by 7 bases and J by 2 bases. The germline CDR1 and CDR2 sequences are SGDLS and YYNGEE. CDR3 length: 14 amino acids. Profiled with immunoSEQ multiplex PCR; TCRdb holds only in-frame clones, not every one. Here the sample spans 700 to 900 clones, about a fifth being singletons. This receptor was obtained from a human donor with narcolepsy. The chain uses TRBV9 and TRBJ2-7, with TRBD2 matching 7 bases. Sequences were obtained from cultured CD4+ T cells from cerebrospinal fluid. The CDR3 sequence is CASSRGDFPYEQYF. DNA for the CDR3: TGTGCCAGCTCCCGGGGGGACTTCCCCTACGAGCAGTACTTC.